The 24 T cell receptor beta chains below come from one sample, sequenced in a study of cytomegalovirus exposure and HLA in healthy donors (dated by TCRdb to 2016 to 2017). The receptor library was made with the immunoSEQ multiplex PCR assay. A mixture of 60 forward primers for TCR Vbeta segments and 13 reverse primers for TCR Jbeta segments was used in the multiplex PCR. TCRdb took over this immuneACCESS table, retaining in-frame rearrangements with V and J assigned. Such tables are incomplete; in checked studies, under half of the missing clones stem from an unresolved V gene, and the remainder is unexplained. The sample has about 130,000 clones on record, approximately 61% of them singletons. The ten largest account for approximately 1.6% of the sample. The material sequenced was PBMCs. These receptors were obtained from a human donor in good health.

There are a few counts of this clone. J is TRBJ2-6 and V is TRBV11-3; D unresolved. Per the germline V gene, CDR1 is SGHNT and CDR2 is YENEEA. The CDR3 is made up of 14 amino acids. Trimming removed 9 bases at V and 2 bases at J, with 11 bases between. CDR3 region: CASAPVAGANVLTF. For the CDR3, the DNA is TGTGCCAGTGCCCCGGTAGCTGGGGCCAACGTCCTGACTTTC.

The chain employs TRBV11-2 and TRBJ2-7; the match to TRBD1 covers 7 bases. Losses at the gene ends were 5 bases for V and 2 bases for J; bases not matched to a gene: 18. The V gene's germline CDR1 is SGHAT and CDR2 FQNNGV. The CDR3 is 18 residues long. Here the CDR3 reads CASSHPPWDSRSAYEQYF. CDR3 sequence (DNA): TGTGCCAGCAGCCACCCCCCGTGGGACAGTCGCAGCGCCTACGAGCAGTACTTC.

This clone was counted a few times. V gene TRBV29-1 combines with J gene TRBJ2-3, with 8 positions matching TRBD1. The V and J ends lost 8 bases and 3 bases, in that order; junction bases with no gene match: 10. Germline-derived CDR1 and CDR2 are SQVTM and ANQGSEA. This CDR3 has 14 residues. The CDR3 DNA follows: TGCAGCACTGGACAGGGAGGTCGAACAGATACGCAGTATTTT. This encodes CSTGQGGRTDTQYF.

The rearrangement links TRBV6-5 to TRBJ2-1, with D possibly being TRBD2 (6 bases). The CDR3 runs to 13 residues. V lost 4 bases, J lost 9 bases, and 13 bases lay in between. Germline V gives CDR1 MNHEY, CDR2 SVGAGI. In DNA form, the CDR3 reads TGTGCCAGCAGTTTAGGGGAGGTGGGTGAGCAGTTCTTC. Protein product: CASSLGEVGEQFF.

V gene TRBV28 combines with J gene TRBJ1-1, with no clear D. The CDR3 has 14 amino acids. V was cut by 7 bases and J by 0 bases, with 12 bases left in between. The germline V gene encodes CDR1 MDHEN and CDR2 SYDVKM. As DNA, the CDR3 is TGTGCCAGCAAAGGTGGGCACCTGAACACTGAAGCTTTCTTT. Protein product: CASKGGHLNTEAFF.

The table lists this clone with a few counts. The V and J genes are TRBV18 and TRBJ2-1, with TRBD2 matching 7 bases. The CDR3 has 16 amino acids. The V gene's germline CDR1 is KGHSH and CDR2 LQKENI. V lost 3 bases, J lost 8 bases, and 13 bases stayed unmatched. CDR3 sequence reads: CASSPGGSSTSHEQFF. CDR3 DNA: TGTGCCAGCTCACCGGGCGGGAGTTCTACATCCCATGAGCAGTTCTTC.

The rearrangement links TRBV18 to TRBJ2-3; the match to TRBD1 covers 8 bases. Per the germline V gene, CDR1 is KGHSH and CDR2 is LQKENI. The CDR3 runs to 15 residues. V trimming: 6 bases; J trimming: 8 bases; junction bases outside the gene matches: 13. In nucleotides, the CDR3 is TGTGCCAGCTCCTCCGGACAGGGTCGGTGGGGTACGCAGTATTTT. This codes for CASSSGQGRWGTQYF.

The sample holds one count of this clone. The V and J genes are TRBV28 and TRBJ1-6; 8 nucleotides align to TRBD1. The CDR3 has 13 residues. Germline values: CDR1 MDHEN, CDR2 SYDVKM. V lost 8 bases and J lost 5; bases outside the gene matches: 2. CDR3 in amino acids: CASWDRNNSPLHF. The CDR3, as DNA: TGTGCCAGCTGGGACAGGAATAATTCACCCCTCCACTTT.

A few counts support this clone. The genes are TRBV9 and TRBJ2-7; TRBD2 might be the D (7 bases). The CDR3 totals 14 residues. Germline V lookup: CDR1 SGDLS, CDR2 YYNGEE. Trimming pared 3 bases from V and 1 base from J, leaving 11 bases between. CDR3 loop: CASSEGGSSYEQYF. The CDR3 bases are TGTGCCAGCAGCGAGGGGGGGTCGTCCTACGAGCAGTACTTC.

The genes are TRBV28 and TRBJ1-1; TRBD1 matches at 7 bases. The CDR3 loop spans 14 amino acids. Per the germline V gene, CDR1 is MDHEN and CDR2 is SYDVKM. The V and J ends lost 6 bases and 0 bases, in that order; junction bases with no gene match: 4. The CDR3 is CASRTGNMNTEAFF. Here the CDR3 DNA reads TGTGCCAGCAGGACAGGGAACATGAACACTGAAGCTTTCTTT. Combining the CDR3 with reference TRBV28 and TRBJ1-1 gives the whole variable domain DVKVTQSSRYLVKRTGEKVFLECVQDMDHENMFWYRQDPGLGLRLIYFSYDVKMKEKGDIPEGYSVSREKKERFSLILESASTNQTSMYLCASRTGNMNTEAFFGQGTRLTVV.

This clone occurred a few times. The chain has TRBV10-3 and TRBJ1-1, with D unresolved. Looked up from germline, CDR1 is ENHRY and CDR2 is SYGVKD. The CDR3 covers 15 residues. The V end was cut by 2 bases, the J end by 4 bases, with 14 bases between. DNA of the CDR3: TGTGCCATCAGTGAGACGGGCGATGGAGGCACTGAAGCTTTCTTT. Translating gives CAISETGDGGTEAFF.

J is TRBJ2-7 and V is TRBV6-4, with TRBD2 identical over 9 bases. CDR1 and CDR2 (germline): MRHNA, SNTAGT. The CDR3 consists of 18 residues. V dropped 1 base and J dropped 2; count of bases not matched to a gene: 12. The CDR3 loop is CASSDWLGLAGVPYEQYF. Here the CDR3 DNA reads TGTGCCAGCAGTGACTGGTTGGGCTTAGCGGGAGTGCCCTACGAGCAGTACTTC.

V and J are TRBV5-4 and TRBJ2-5, with 8 positions matching TRBD1. V shed 1 base and J 2 bases; nucleotides not matched to a gene: 13. Germline values: CDR1 SGHNT, CDR2 YYREEE (reference sequence). There are 18 residues in the CDR3. The CDR3 loop is CASSLSYGDRPTQETQYF. The DNA of the CDR3 is TGTGCCAGCAGCTTGAGTTATGGGGACAGGCCTACACAAGAGACCCAGTACTTC.

The rearrangement joins TRBV29-1 to TRBJ2-5, with TRBD2 matching 8 bases. The CDR3 runs to 11 residues. Germline V gene lookup returns CDR1 SQVTM and CDR2 ANQGSEA. Unmatched junction bases numbered 1, after V lost 5 bases and J lost 5 bases. The CDR3, as DNA: TGCAGCGTTTCTAGCGGGGAGACCCAGTACTTC. This translates into CSVSSGETQYF.

This clone was counted between two and nine times. This chain joins TRBV5-4 and TRBJ2-3; maybe TRBD2 (6 bases). CDR1 and CDR2 (germline): SGHNT, YYREEE (reference sequence). The CDR3 extends over 14 amino acids. V lost 6 bases and J 2 bases, leaving 13 bases between the germline ends. CDR3 coding DNA: TGTGCCAGCAAAAAGATAGCGGACACAGATACGCAGTATTTT. Translating gives CASKKIADTDTQYF.

Written as DNA, the CDR3 is TGTGCCAGCAACCCGGGGGGATACGAGCAGTACTTC. Encoded protein: CASNPGGYEQYF. The chain recombines TRBV7-8 with TRBJ2-7; 7 nucleotides align to TRBD2. The CDR3 spans 12 residues. V gave up 7 bases and J gave up 4 bases; unmatched junction bases: 4. The germline gives CDR1 SGHVS, CDR2 FQNEAQ.

There are a few counts of this clone. The V call is TRBV18, the J call TRBJ1-5; tentative D call: TRBD1 (5 bases). V dropped 6 bases and J dropped 0 bases, with 15 bases sitting between them. Germline values: CDR1 KGHSH, CDR2 LQKENI. The CDR3 spans 16 residues. CDR3 in amino acids: CASSHSDTYSNQPQHF. The CDR3, as DNA: TGTGCCAGCTCTCATTCGGACACGTATAGCAATCAGCCCCAGCATTTT. Based on the CDR3 plus reference TRBV18 and TRBJ1-5, the full variable domain is NAGVMQNPRHLVRRRGQEARLRCSPMKGHSHVYWYRQLPEEGLKFMVYLQKENIIDESGMPKERFSAEFPKEGPSILRIQQVVRGDSAAYFCASSHSDTYSNQPQHFGDGTRLSIL.

This clone was seen only once. The chain is built from TRBV28 and TRBJ2-2, with TRBD1 matching over 7 bases. The junction had 9 bases not matched to a gene; V was cut back by 6 bases and J by 5 bases. Germline values: CDR1 MDHEN, CDR2 SYDVKM. This CDR3 is built from 15 residues. DNA of the CDR3: TGTGCCAGCAGCACGGGACAGACAAAGACCGGGGAGCTGTTTTTT. Its translation: CASSTGQTKTGELFF.

The table lists this clone with a few counts. V and J are TRBV5-1 and TRBJ2-3, with D possibly matching TRBD1 (5 bases). This CDR3 has 15 amino acids. Germline lookup yields CDR1 SGHRS and CDR2 YFSETQ. Trimming cost V 0 bases and J 2 bases, with 10 bases left between them. Here the CDR3 reads CASSLAAGLTDTQYF. In DNA, the CDR3 is TGCGCCAGCAGCTTGGCTGCAGGGCTCACAGATACGCAGTATTTT. Full variable domain (rest looked up from reference TRBV5-1 and TRBJ2-3): KAGVTQTPRYLIKTRGQQVTLSCSPISGHRSVSWYQQTPGQGLQFLFEYFSETQRNKGNFPGRFSGRQFSNSRSEMNVSTLELGDSALYLCASSLAAGLTDTQYFGPGTRLTVL.

This clone was observed once. At one boundary the junction diverges from the germline segment, which might be a read error. This sequence joins TRBV6-5 and TRBJ2-7; TRBD2 matches at 9 bases. This CDR3 has 13 residues. From germline, CDR1 is MNHEY and CDR2 SVGAGI. The CDR3 DNA reads as TGTGCCAGCAGCCGCGGACTAGCGTACGAGCAGTGCTTC. As protein: CASSRGLAYEQCF.

This chain connects TRBV6-4 to TRBJ1-5; D is possibly TRBD1 (6 bases). The V gene lost 6 bases and the J gene lost 0 bases, with 12 bases spanning the gap. The CDR3 runs to 15 residues. Germline CDR1 and CDR2: MRHNA and SNTAGT. The CDR3 sequence is CASSRTAYSNQPQHF. As DNA, the CDR3 is TGTGCCAGCAGCCGGACAGCTTATAGCAATCAGCCCCAGCATTTT.

This clone appeared a few times. This rearrangement joins TRBV27 to TRBJ1-1; 7 nucleotides line up with TRBD1. J gave up 6 bases and V 4 bases, and 2 bases lay outside the gene matches. The CDR3 runs to 12 residues. Germline assignment: CDR1 MNHEY and CDR2 SMNVEV (reference sequence). CDR3 sequence reads: CASSYRGAEAFF. In DNA, the CDR3 is TGTGCCAGCAGTTACAGGGGTGCTGAAGCTTTCTTT.

The rearrangement uses TRBV19 and TRBJ2-3; weak D call: TRBD2 (6 bases). This CDR3 spans 11 amino acids. Germline assignment: CDR1 LNHDA and CDR2 SQIVND (reference sequence). The ends were cut back, 3 bases at V and 10 bases at J, with 8 bases in the middle. CDR3 nucleotides: TGTGCCAGTAGTATGGAGGGTCCGCAGTATTTT. Residues: CASSMEGPQYF.

This clone was seen only a few times. This chain uses TRBV28 with TRBJ2-2; D possibly corresponds to TRBD1 (6 bases). V was trimmed by 0 bases and J by 2 bases, leaving 10 bases between them. CDR3 length equals 16 residues. Germline CDR1 is MDHEN and CDR2 is SYDVKM. CDR3 DNA: TGTGCCAGCAGTTTATGGGCAGGGGATAACACCGGGGAGCTGTTTTTT. It translates to CASSLWAGDNTGELFF. Full variable domain (outside the CDR3, taken from reference TRBV28 and TRBJ2-2): DVKVTQSSRYLVKRTGEKVFLECVQDMDHENMFWYRQDPGLGLRLIYFSYDVKMKEKGDIPEGYSVSREKKERFSLILESASTNQTSMYLCASSLWAGDNTGELFFGEGSRLTVL.